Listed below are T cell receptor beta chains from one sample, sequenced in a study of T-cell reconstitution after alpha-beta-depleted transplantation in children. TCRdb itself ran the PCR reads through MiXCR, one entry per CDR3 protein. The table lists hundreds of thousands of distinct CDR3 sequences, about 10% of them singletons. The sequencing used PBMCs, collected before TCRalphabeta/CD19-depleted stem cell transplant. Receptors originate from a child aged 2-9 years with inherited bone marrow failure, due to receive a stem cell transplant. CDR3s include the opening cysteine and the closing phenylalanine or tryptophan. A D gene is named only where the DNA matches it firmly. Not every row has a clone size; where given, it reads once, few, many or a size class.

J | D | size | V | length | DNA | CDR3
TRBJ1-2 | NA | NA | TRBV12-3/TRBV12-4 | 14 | TGTGCCAGCAGTCCGTCCCCAGGAACGTATGGCTACACCTTC | CASSPSPGTYGYTF
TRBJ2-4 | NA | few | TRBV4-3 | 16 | TGCGCCAGCAGCCAGGGCTTTAGCGGAACCAAAAACATTCAGTACTTC | CASSQGFSGTKNIQYF
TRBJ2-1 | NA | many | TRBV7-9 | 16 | TGTGCCAGCAGCCCCGGGACTTCGGCCTCCTACAATGAGCAGTTCTTC | CASSPGTSASYNEQFF
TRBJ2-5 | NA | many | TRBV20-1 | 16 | TGCAGTGCTAATAGACCCAGCGGAAGAGGGTGGGAGACCCAGTACTTC | CSANRPSGRGWETQYF
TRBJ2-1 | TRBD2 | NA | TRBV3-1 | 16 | TGTGCCAGCAGCAATAGCGGGACCAGGGGTGACAATGAGCAGTTCTTC | CASSNSGTRGDNEQFF
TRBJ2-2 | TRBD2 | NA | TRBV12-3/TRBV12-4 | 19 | TGTACCAGCAGTTTAGATTTCGGACTAGCGGGAACGAACACCGGGGAGCTGTTTTTT | CTSSLDFGLAGTNTGELFF
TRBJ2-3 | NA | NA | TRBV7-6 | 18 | TGTGCCAGCAGCTTAGCACCGTCGGCGGTGAGCATCACAGATACGCAGTATTTT | CASSLAPSAVSITDTQYF
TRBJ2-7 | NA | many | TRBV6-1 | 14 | TGTGCCAGCAGTGTTGGACAGTTGTCCTACGAGCAGTACTTC | CASSVGQLSYEQYF
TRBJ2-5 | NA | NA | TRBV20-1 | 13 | TGCAGTGCTCCCCGACAGATACAAGAGACCCAGTACTTC | CSAPRQIQETQYF
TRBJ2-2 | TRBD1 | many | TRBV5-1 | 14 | TGCGCCAGCCAGGGGGACCCTTACACCGGGGAGCTGTTTTTT | CASQGDPYTGELFF
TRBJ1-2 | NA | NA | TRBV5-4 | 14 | TGTGCCAGCAGCTTGGAAGGACGGGACTATGGCTACACCTTC | CASSLEGRDYGYTF
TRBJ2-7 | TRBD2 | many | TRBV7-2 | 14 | TGTGCCAGCAGCGCGGGACTATTATACTACGAGCAGTACTTC | CASSAGLLYYEQYF
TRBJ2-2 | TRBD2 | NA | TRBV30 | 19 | TGTGCCTGGAGTGTACCTTGGCGGGGGGCGAAACCGAACACCGGGGAGCTGTTTTTT | CAWSVPWRGAKPNTGELFF
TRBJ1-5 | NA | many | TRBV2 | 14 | TGTGCCAGCAGCCCGCTATCAAGGGATCAGCCCCAGCATTTT | CASSPLSRDQPQHF
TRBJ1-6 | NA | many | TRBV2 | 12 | TGTGCCAGCGGGCGGAGCAATTCACCCCTCCACTTT | CASGRSNSPLHF
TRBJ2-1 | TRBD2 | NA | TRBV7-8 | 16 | TGTGCCAGCAGCTCTAGACTAGCGGGAAGATACAATGAGCAGTTCTTC | CASSSRLAGRYNEQFF
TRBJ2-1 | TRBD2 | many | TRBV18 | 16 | TGTGCCAGCAGTCCCTTTAGCGGGAGCTCCTACAATGAGCAGTTCTTC | CASSPFSGSSYNEQFF
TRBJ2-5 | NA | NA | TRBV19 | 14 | TGTGCCAGTAGTATAGGGAGGTACCAAGAGACCCAGTACTTC | CASSIGRYQETQYF
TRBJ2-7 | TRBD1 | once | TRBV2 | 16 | TGTGCCAGCAGTGATATCGGACAGGCATCCAACGACGAGCAGTACTTC | CASSDIGQASNDEQYF
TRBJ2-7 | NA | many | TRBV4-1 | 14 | TGCGCCAGCAGCCCCGGGATCCTAGGCTACGAGCAGTACTTC | CASSPGILGYEQYF
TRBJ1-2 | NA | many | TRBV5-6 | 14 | TGTGCCAGCAGCCCGGCGGGGCCGAGATATGGCTACACCTTC | CASSPAGPRYGYTF
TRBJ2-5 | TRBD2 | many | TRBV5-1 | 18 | TGCGCCAGCAGCTTGATGGCTAGCGGGAGCTGGAACCAAGAGACCCAGTACTTC | CASSLMASGSWNQETQYF
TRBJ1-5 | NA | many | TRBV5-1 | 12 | TGCGCCAGCCCAGCGTTTAACCAGCCCCAGCATTTT | CASPAFNQPQHF
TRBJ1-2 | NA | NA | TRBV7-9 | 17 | TGTGCCAGCAGCTTTAGGATTGCGGCAAACCCTAACTATGGCTACACCTTC | CASSFRIAANPNYGYTF
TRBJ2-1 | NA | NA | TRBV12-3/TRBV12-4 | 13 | TGTGCCAGCAGTCCCGTCGTATACAATGAGCAGTTCTTC | CASSPVVYNEQFF
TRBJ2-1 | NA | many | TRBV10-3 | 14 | TGTGCCATCAGTGAGTCGGCCGGTCGCGATGAGCAGTTCTTC | CAISESAGRDEQFF
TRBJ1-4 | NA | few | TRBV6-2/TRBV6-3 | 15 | TGTGCCAGCAGCTACTTGGGACAATCTAATGAAAAACTGTTTTTT | CASSYLGQSNEKLFF